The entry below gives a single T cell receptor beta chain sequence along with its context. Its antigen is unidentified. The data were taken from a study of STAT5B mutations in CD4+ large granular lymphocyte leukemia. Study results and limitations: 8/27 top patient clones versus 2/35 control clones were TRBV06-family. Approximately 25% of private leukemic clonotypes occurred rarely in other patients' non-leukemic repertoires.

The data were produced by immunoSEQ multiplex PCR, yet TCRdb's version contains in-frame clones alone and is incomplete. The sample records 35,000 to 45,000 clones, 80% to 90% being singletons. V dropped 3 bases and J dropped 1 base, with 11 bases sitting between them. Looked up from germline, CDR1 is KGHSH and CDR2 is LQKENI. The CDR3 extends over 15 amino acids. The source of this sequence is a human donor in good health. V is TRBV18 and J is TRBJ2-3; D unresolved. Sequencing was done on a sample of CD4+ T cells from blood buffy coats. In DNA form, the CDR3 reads TGTGCCAGCTCACCTTCCCTGTTTGGCACAGATACGCAGTATTTT. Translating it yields CASSPSLFGTDTQYF.